This entry concerns a single T cell receptor beta chain. Its antigen is not yet known. The CDR3 numbers 16 residues from cysteine through phenylalanine. The DNA is unrecorded. The germline V gene encodes CDR1 MGHRA and CDR2 YSYEKL. A commercial ELISA kit detecting HCMV-specific IgG in serum was used to determine HCMV serostatus. Peripheral blood mononuclear cells were isolated from blood by Ficoll density gradient centrifugation. These data are taken from a study of T cells expressing NK-cell markers (dated by TCRdb to between 2020 and 2021). The study in broad terms: In sorted CD3+CD56+NKG2C+, CD3+CD56+NKG2C- and CD3+CD56-NKG2C+ T-cell subsets from about eight donors, TCR beta-chain repertoires were profiled. All eight donors whose samples were sequenced were randomly selected healthy volunteers, three of them men and five women. Among the eight sequenced donors, seven were HCMV-seropositive and one was HCMV-seronegative. Sequencing of the libraries produced 2 x 150 bp reads on Illumina HiSeq 2000/2500, MiSeq or NextSeq. Study-wide conclusions, independent of this receptor: In a handful of donors, the dominant CD3+CD56+NKG2C+ clonotypes were among the top 10 CD8+ clonotypes and accounted for roughly 1.0-8% of CD8+ T cells. Whether the expanded NKG2C-expressing T cell clones were specific for HCMV antigens remained unclear. Those dominant clonotypes were again the most abundant among CD3+CD56-NKG2C+ cells in a few donors, at 28.3-60.1%.

The listed sequencing device is Illumina HiSeq 2000. 5'RACE template switching, by which a universal primer site and unique molecular identifiers were added, was used to make TCR beta cDNA libraries. cDNA synthesis was primed from the TCR beta constant segment, followed by two successive PCR amplification steps. Per the source publication's procedure: MIGEC was used to demultiplex reads and group reads by UMI, and MiTCR was used to assemble and quantify clonotypes. To exclude erroneous sequences, only TCR cDNA sequences supported by at least two reads were retained. Downstream repertoire analysis used the tcR package, and clonotypes were matched across fractions by CDR3 nucleotide sequence plus V segment. Antigen specificity was annotated against VDJdb with VDJmatch, allowing one amino acid substitution in CDR3. TCRdb reprocessed the raw reads; every CDR3 protein sequence is a single record, and DNA is not supplied. These V and J calls originate from TCRdb's pipeline instead of the authors' own analysis. The table kept for this sample lists 300,000 to 500,000 distinct CDR3 sequences. The top ten clonotypes cover about 10% of the sample.

Sequencing was performed on blood T cells: a sorted CD56 or NKG2C T cell subset, CD4+ or CD8+ T cells, or bulk PBMC T cells (not recorded which). This TCR came from a woman aged 45 to 65 in good health. Donor details come from another sample of the same person, matched by shared clones. The rearrangement joined TRBV4-1 to TRBJ1-5; lacking DNA, the TRBD1 call made by TCRdb goes unchecked. For the CDR3, the sequence is CASSQDGTGGFQPQHF.